This T cell receptor (beta chain) emerged from a study of T cell repertoires in cytomegalovirus infection. Study-level information: Public TCR beta signatures marked donors with CMV infection and the matching HLA.

TCRdb reprocessed the reads with MiXCR, giving one entry per CDR3 protein. The table lists hundreds of thousands of distinct CDR3 sequences, more than 8% of them singletons, with 4.3% in the top ten. Broader study findings: Cumulative frequency (of public TCR beta family members) identified carriers of CMV plus the relevant HLA. The response measured ex vivo was dominated by TCR beta clonotypes (HLA-C-restricted and CMV-specific).

Germline V lookup: CDR1 SGHTA, CDR2 FQGNSA. Losses at the gene ends were 5 bases for V and 1 base for J; bases not matched to a gene: 6. This CDR3 is 18 amino acids long. This clonotype was seen ten or more times. As yet, its antigen is unknown. Sequencing used PBMCs. The chain recombines TRBV7-2 with TRBJ2-6, with 12 positions matching TRBD2. The clonotype originates from a human donor in good health (CMV status not recorded). Some clones in this sample may be carry-over from other donors' samples. The CDR3 nucleotides are TGTGCCAGCAGCCCACGAACTAGCGGGAGGTCTGGGGCCAACGTCCTGACTTTC. This translates into CASSPRTSGRSGANVLTF. The variable domain in full, completed from reference TRBV7-2 and TRBJ2-6, reads GAGVSQSPSNKVTEKGKDVELRCDPISGHTALYWYRQSLGQGLEFLIYFQGNSAPDKSGLPSDRFSAERTGGSVSTLTIQRTQQEDSAVYLCASSPRTSGRSGANVLTFGAGSRLTVL.